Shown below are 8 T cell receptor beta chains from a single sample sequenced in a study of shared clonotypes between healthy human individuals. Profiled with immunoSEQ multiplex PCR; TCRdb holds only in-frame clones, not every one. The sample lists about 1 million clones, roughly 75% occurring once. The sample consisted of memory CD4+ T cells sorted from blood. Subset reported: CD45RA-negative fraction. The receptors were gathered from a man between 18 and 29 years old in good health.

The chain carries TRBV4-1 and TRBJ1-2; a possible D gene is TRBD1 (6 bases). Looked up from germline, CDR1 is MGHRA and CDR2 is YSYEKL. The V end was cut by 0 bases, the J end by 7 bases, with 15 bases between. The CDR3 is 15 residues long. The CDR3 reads CASSQEGRGRGGYTF. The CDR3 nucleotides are TGCGCCAGCAGCCAAGAGGGTCGGGGGCGAGGTGGCTACACCTTC.

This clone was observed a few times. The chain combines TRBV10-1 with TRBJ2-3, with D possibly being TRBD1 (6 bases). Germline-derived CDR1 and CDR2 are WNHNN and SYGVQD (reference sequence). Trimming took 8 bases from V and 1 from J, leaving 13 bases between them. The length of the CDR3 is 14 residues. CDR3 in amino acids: CASGTGFGTDTQYF. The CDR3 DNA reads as TGCGCCAGCGGAACAGGGTTCGGCACAGATACGCAGTATTTT.

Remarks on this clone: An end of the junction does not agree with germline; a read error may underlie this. The CDR3 DNA follows: TGTGCCACCAGTTCGGGAGTGACAGGGACTCATGGCTACACCTTC. Translation: CATSSGVTGTHGYTF. The V gene is TRBV10-3, the J gene TRBJ1-2; 7 bases match TRBD1. Germline CDR1 ENHRY, CDR2 SYGVKD. The CDR3 extends over 15 amino acids.

The CDR3 is CASRTGGGNTEAFF. The CDR3 DNA is TGTGCCAGCAGGACAGGGGGTGGTAACACTGAAGCTTTCTTT. V usage is TRBV6-5 and J usage is TRBJ1-1, with TRBD1 identical over 9 bases. The CDR3 is made up of 14 amino acids. Germline V gene sequence: CDR1 MNHEY, CDR2 SVGAGI. V gave up 6 bases and J gave up 2 bases; unmatched junction bases: 4.

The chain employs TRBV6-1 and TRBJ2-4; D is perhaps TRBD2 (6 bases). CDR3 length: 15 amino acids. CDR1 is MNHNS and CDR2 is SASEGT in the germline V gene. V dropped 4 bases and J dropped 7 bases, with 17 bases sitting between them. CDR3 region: CASSGGGVPGNIQYF. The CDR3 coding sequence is TGTGCCAGCAGTGGGGGCGGGGTCCCAGGGAACATTCAGTACTTC.

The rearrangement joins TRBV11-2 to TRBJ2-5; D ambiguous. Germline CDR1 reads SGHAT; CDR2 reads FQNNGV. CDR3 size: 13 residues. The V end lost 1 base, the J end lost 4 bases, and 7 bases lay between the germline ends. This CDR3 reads CASSLGVAETQYF. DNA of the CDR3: TGTGCCAGCAGCTTAGGGGTGGCAGAGACCCAGTACTTC.

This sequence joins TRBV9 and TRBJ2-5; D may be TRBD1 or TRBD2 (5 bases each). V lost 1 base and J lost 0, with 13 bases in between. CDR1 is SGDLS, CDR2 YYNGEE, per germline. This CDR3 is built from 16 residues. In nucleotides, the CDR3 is TGTGCCAGCAGCGTAACCGGGACCCCTTACCAAGAGACCCAGTACTTC. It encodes CASSVTGTPYQETQYF.

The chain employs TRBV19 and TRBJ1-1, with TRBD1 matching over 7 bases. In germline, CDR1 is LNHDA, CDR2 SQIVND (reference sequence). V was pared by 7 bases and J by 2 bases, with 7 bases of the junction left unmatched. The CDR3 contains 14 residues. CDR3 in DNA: TGTGCCAGTACCCGGACAGGCACTAACACTGAAGCTTTCTTT. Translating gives CASTRTGTNTEAFF.